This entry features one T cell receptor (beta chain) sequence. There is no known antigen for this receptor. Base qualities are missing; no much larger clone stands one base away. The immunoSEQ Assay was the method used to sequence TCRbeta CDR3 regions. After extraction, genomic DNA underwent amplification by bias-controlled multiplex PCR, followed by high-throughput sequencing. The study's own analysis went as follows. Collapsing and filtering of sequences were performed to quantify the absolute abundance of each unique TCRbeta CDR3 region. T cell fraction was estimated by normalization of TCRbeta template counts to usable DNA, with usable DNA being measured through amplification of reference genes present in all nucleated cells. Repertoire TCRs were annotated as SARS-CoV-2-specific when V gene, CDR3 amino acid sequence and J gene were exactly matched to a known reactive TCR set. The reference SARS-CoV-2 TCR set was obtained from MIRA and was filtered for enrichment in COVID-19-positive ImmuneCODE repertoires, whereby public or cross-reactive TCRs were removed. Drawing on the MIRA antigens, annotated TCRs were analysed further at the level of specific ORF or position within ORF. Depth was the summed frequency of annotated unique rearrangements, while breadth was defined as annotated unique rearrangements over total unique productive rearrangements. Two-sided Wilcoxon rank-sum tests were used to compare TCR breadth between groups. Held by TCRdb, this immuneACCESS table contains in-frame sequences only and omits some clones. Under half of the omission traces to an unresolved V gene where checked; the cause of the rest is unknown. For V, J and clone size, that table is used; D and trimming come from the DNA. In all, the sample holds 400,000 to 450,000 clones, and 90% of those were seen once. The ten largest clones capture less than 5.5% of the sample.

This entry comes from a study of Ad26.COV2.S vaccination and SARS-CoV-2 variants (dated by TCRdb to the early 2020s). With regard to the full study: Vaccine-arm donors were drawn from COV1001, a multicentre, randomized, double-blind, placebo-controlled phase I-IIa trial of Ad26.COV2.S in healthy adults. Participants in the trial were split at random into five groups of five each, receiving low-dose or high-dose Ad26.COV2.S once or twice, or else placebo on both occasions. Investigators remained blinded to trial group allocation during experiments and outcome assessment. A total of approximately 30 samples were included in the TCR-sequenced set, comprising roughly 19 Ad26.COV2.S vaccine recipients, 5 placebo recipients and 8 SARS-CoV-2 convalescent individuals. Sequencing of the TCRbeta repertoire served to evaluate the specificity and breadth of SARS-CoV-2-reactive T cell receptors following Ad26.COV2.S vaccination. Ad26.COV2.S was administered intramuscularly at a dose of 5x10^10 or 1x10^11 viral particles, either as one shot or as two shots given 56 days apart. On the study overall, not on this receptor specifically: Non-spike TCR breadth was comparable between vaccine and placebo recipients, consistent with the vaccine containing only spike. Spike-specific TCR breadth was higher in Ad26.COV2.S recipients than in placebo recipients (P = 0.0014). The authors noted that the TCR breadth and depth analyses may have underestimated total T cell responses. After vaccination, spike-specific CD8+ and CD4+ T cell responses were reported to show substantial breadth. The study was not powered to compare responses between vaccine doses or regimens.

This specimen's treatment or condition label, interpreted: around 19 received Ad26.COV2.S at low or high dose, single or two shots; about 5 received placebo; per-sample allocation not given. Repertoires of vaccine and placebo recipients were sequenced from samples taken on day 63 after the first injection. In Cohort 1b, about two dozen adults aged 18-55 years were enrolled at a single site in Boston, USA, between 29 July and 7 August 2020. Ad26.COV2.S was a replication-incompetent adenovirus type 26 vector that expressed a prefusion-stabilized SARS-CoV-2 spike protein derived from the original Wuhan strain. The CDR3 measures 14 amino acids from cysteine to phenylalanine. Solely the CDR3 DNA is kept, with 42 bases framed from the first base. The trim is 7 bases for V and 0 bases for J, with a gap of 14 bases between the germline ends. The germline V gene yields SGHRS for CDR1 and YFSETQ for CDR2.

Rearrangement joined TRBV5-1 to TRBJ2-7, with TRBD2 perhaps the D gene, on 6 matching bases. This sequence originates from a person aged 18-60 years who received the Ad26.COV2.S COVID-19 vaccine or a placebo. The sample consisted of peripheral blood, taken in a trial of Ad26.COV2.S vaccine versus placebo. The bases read TGCGCCAGCGGGTTGGGACTTTCCTCCTACGAGCAGTACTTC. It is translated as CASGLGLSSYEQYF.